The 16 T cell receptor beta chains given below trace back to one sample, sequenced in a study of blood T cell repertoires in COVID-19. Clones were sequenced by immunoSEQ multiplex PCR, and TCRdb holds only the in-frame ones, with some missing. The table includes 95,000 to 150,000 clones, roughly four fifths detected once. Sequencing used peripheral blood. The receptors come from a man between 60 and 75 years old with acute or convalescent COVID-19.

The CDR3 region has the DNA TGCGCCAGCAGCCCAGTCAGCAATCAGCCCCAGCATTTT. It is translated as CASSPVSNQPQHF. The chain employs TRBV4-1 and TRBJ1-5, with D unclear. CDR1 MGHRA and CDR2 YSYEKL come from the germline V gene. The CDR3 is 13 amino acids. V was pared by 4 bases and J by 1 base, with 5 bases between.

The rearrangement uses TRBV12-3 or TRBV12-4 and TRBJ2-7; D might be TRBD2 (5 bases). This CDR3 spans 13 amino acids. Between the trimmed V and J ends, which lost 7 bases and 2 bases, there was a span of 12 bases. The chain's CDR3 is CASTLGGTYEQYF. CDR3 coding DNA: TGTGCCAGCACTCTAGGAGGAACCTACGAGCAGTACTTC.

This chain connects TRBV15 to TRBJ2-6; 9 bases line up with TRBD2. After removal of 0 bases from V and 4 bases from J, the junction contained 7 bases not matched to a gene. Germline CDR1 and CDR2: LNHNV and YYDKDF (reference sequence). This CDR3 is built from 18 residues. CDR3 sequence reads: CATSRDLASGTGANVLTF. CDR3 nucleotides: TGTGCCACCAGCAGAGATCTGGCTAGCGGGACCGGGGCCAACGTCCTGACTTTC.

The chain links TRBV3-1 (or the pseudogene TRBV3-2) to TRBJ2-2; TRBD2 agrees at 7 bases. J was trimmed by 6 bases and V by 2 bases; bases with no gene match: 6. The CDR3 spans 15 residues. From germline, CDR1 is LGHDT and CDR2 YNNKEL (reference sequence). The CDR3, as DNA: TGTGCCAGCAGCCAAAGAAATAGCGGGCCCGGGGAGCTGTTTTTT. Translating gives CASSQRNSGPGELFF.

The chain employs TRBV11-2 and TRBJ2-6, with TRBD1 matching over 9 bases. CDR3 length equals 15 residues. Germline V gene lookup returns CDR1 SGHAT and CDR2 FQNNGV. J was trimmed by 4 bases and V by 6 bases; bases with no gene match: 4. CDR3 in amino acids: CASSSGQGGANVLTF. The CDR3 nucleotides are TGTGCCAGCAGTTCGGGACAGGGAGGGGCCAACGTCCTGACTTTC.

The chain combines TRBV2 with TRBJ1-2, with D unclear. The CDR3 has 12 residues. From germline, CDR1 is SNHLY and CDR2 FYNNEI. Trimming took off 3 bases at V and 8 bases at J, with 10 bases between the two ends. The chain's CDR3 is CASSEGRWGYTF. DNA for the CDR3: TGTGCCAGCAGTGAGGGCAGATGGGGCTACACCTTC.

A few counts support this clone. V usage is TRBV5-1 and J usage is TRBJ2-7, with a possible D match to TRBD2 (6 bases). V lost 5 bases, J lost 6 bases, and 18 bases lay in between. Germline CDR1 and CDR2: SGHRS and YFSETQ. This CDR3 has 14 amino acids. The CDR3 DNA sequence: TGCGCCAGCAGTGGGCAAGGGCTCGGGGGCGAGCAGTACTTC. The encoded protein is CASSGQGLGGEQYF.

V gene TRBV28 combines with J gene TRBJ1-5; maybe TRBD1 (5 bases). Germline V gene data show CDR1 as MDHEN and CDR2 as SYDVKM. The CDR3 length is 13 residues. V was cut by 4 bases and J by 4 bases, with 8 bases left in between. CDR3 protein: CASSWDLNQPQHF. DNA for the CDR3: TGTGCCAGCAGTTGGGACTTAAATCAGCCCCAGCATTTT.

This clone was observed a single time. This rearrangement joins TRBV7-8 to TRBJ2-2; D is possibly TRBD2 (6 bases). The CDR3 loop spans 15 amino acids. Germline lookup yields CDR1 SGHVS and CDR2 FQNEAQ. Trimming removed 8 bases at V and 1 base at J, with 14 bases between. The CDR3 DNA reads TGTGCCAGCGGCGGGGACTTTCTGAACACCGGGGAGCTGTTTTTT. This gives the protein CASGGDFLNTGELFF.

The chain carries TRBV6-5 and TRBJ1-2, with 10 nucleotides matching TRBD1. In germline, CDR1 is MNHEY, CDR2 SVGAGI. Trimming at V came to 7 bases and at J to 6 bases, leaving 8 bases not matched to a gene. This CDR3 has 14 residues. The CDR3: CASTRQGALHGYTF. For the CDR3, the DNA is TGTGCCAGCACCCGACAGGGGGCATTACATGGCTACACCTTC.

For the CDR3, the DNA is TGTGCCAGCAGCTTAGCGGGAGACTCCTACAATGAGCAGTTCTTC. Translation gives CASSLAGDSYNEQFF. The chain couples TRBV7-2 to TRBJ2-1; weak D call: TRBD2 (5 bases). V lost 0 bases and J lost 0, with 6 bases in between. This CDR3 region has 15 residues. Germline assignment: CDR1 SGHTA and CDR2 FQGNSA.

A single count supports this clone. The J gene is TRBJ1-2, the V gene TRBV5-4, with 7 bases lining up with TRBD1. The V gene's germline CDR1 is SGHNT and CDR2 YYREEE (reference sequence). V dropped 3 bases and J dropped 4; count of bases not matched to a gene: 18. The length of the CDR3 is 18 residues. The CDR3 coding sequence is TGTGCCAGCAGCTCCCAGACAGGGAAAGGGGTTTTCGGCTATGGCTACACCTTC. As protein: CASSSQTGKGVFGYGYTF.

The V gene is TRBV10-1, the J gene TRBJ2-3, with 14 bases identical to TRBD2. The CDR3 is made up of 21 amino acids. Germline V gene data show CDR1 as WNHNN and CDR2 as SYGVQD (reference sequence). V shed 0 bases, J shed 0 bases, and the junction held 11 bases outside the gene matches. The chain's CDR3 is CASSESPGLAGVHASTDTQYF. As DNA, the CDR3 is TGCGCCAGCAGTGAGTCCCCGGGACTAGCGGGAGTGCACGCTAGCACAGATACGCAGTATTTT.

The DNA for the CDR3 is TGTGCCAGCAGCCCGGGGGGCTACGTCTATGGCTACACCTTC. This translates into CASSPGGYVYGYTF. The J gene is TRBJ1-2, the V gene TRBV14, with D perhaps TRBD1 (6 bases). V lost 4 bases and J lost 4, with 13 bases in between. The CDR3 runs to 14 residues. Looked up from germline, CDR1 is SGHDN and CDR2 is FVKESK.

The chain employs TRBV18 and TRBJ1-2; D is ambiguous. The length of the CDR3 is 14 residues. The germline gives CDR1 KGHSH, CDR2 LQKENI. V lost 5 bases and J 13 bases, leaving 23 bases between the germline ends. The DNA for the CDR3 is TGTGCCAGCTCATCTGTCGAGGGCTCGAGCGGCGTCACCTTC. It codes for CASSSVEGSSGVTF.

The chain joins TRBV2 to TRBJ1-4, with a tentative D call TRBD1 (5 bases). Per the germline V gene, CDR1 is SNHLY and CDR2 is FYNNEI. This CDR3 region has 15 residues. Trimming pared 6 bases from V and 11 bases from J, leaving 22 bases between. CDR3 in amino acids: CASRLAGTSGGKLFF. CDR3 nucleotide sequence: TGTGCCAGCAGACTCGCCGGGACCTCTGGGGGGAAACTGTTTTTT.